Ten or more counts support the clone carrying this T cell receptor (beta chain). Its antigen remains unknown. The data were taken from a study of T-cell reconstitution after alpha-beta-depleted transplantation in children. General observations from the study: Several hundred graft clones that had expanded were reportedly the source of alpha-beta T cells about two months after transplant. T-cell counts and diversity were attributed mostly to newly produced T cells one year after transplant.

This CDR3 is built from 18 residues. Trimming removed 1 base from V and 5 bases from J; junction bases left unmatched: 9. The library targeted TCRbeta and was prepared with unique molecular identifiers. One entry per CDR3 protein results from TCRdb running MiXCR on the PCR reads. The sample comprises about 50,000 distinct CDR3 sequences, 5.8% of which are singletons, and over 30% rests with the top ten. The gene calls are TRBV12-3 or TRBV12-4 and TRBJ2-1, with TRBD2 identical over 12 bases. The origin of this receptor is a female patient between 2 and 15 years old who had a stem cell transplant for aplastic anemia, so the T cells may come from the graft donor. Source: PBMCs, mostly from graft donor cells, taken 60 days after TCRalphabeta/CD19-depleted stem cell transplant. The chain's CDR3 is CASSLVFFASGRDNEQFF. CDR3 nucleotides: TGTGCCAGCAGTTTAGTGTTCTTCGCTAGCGGGAGGGACAATGAGCAGTTCTTC.